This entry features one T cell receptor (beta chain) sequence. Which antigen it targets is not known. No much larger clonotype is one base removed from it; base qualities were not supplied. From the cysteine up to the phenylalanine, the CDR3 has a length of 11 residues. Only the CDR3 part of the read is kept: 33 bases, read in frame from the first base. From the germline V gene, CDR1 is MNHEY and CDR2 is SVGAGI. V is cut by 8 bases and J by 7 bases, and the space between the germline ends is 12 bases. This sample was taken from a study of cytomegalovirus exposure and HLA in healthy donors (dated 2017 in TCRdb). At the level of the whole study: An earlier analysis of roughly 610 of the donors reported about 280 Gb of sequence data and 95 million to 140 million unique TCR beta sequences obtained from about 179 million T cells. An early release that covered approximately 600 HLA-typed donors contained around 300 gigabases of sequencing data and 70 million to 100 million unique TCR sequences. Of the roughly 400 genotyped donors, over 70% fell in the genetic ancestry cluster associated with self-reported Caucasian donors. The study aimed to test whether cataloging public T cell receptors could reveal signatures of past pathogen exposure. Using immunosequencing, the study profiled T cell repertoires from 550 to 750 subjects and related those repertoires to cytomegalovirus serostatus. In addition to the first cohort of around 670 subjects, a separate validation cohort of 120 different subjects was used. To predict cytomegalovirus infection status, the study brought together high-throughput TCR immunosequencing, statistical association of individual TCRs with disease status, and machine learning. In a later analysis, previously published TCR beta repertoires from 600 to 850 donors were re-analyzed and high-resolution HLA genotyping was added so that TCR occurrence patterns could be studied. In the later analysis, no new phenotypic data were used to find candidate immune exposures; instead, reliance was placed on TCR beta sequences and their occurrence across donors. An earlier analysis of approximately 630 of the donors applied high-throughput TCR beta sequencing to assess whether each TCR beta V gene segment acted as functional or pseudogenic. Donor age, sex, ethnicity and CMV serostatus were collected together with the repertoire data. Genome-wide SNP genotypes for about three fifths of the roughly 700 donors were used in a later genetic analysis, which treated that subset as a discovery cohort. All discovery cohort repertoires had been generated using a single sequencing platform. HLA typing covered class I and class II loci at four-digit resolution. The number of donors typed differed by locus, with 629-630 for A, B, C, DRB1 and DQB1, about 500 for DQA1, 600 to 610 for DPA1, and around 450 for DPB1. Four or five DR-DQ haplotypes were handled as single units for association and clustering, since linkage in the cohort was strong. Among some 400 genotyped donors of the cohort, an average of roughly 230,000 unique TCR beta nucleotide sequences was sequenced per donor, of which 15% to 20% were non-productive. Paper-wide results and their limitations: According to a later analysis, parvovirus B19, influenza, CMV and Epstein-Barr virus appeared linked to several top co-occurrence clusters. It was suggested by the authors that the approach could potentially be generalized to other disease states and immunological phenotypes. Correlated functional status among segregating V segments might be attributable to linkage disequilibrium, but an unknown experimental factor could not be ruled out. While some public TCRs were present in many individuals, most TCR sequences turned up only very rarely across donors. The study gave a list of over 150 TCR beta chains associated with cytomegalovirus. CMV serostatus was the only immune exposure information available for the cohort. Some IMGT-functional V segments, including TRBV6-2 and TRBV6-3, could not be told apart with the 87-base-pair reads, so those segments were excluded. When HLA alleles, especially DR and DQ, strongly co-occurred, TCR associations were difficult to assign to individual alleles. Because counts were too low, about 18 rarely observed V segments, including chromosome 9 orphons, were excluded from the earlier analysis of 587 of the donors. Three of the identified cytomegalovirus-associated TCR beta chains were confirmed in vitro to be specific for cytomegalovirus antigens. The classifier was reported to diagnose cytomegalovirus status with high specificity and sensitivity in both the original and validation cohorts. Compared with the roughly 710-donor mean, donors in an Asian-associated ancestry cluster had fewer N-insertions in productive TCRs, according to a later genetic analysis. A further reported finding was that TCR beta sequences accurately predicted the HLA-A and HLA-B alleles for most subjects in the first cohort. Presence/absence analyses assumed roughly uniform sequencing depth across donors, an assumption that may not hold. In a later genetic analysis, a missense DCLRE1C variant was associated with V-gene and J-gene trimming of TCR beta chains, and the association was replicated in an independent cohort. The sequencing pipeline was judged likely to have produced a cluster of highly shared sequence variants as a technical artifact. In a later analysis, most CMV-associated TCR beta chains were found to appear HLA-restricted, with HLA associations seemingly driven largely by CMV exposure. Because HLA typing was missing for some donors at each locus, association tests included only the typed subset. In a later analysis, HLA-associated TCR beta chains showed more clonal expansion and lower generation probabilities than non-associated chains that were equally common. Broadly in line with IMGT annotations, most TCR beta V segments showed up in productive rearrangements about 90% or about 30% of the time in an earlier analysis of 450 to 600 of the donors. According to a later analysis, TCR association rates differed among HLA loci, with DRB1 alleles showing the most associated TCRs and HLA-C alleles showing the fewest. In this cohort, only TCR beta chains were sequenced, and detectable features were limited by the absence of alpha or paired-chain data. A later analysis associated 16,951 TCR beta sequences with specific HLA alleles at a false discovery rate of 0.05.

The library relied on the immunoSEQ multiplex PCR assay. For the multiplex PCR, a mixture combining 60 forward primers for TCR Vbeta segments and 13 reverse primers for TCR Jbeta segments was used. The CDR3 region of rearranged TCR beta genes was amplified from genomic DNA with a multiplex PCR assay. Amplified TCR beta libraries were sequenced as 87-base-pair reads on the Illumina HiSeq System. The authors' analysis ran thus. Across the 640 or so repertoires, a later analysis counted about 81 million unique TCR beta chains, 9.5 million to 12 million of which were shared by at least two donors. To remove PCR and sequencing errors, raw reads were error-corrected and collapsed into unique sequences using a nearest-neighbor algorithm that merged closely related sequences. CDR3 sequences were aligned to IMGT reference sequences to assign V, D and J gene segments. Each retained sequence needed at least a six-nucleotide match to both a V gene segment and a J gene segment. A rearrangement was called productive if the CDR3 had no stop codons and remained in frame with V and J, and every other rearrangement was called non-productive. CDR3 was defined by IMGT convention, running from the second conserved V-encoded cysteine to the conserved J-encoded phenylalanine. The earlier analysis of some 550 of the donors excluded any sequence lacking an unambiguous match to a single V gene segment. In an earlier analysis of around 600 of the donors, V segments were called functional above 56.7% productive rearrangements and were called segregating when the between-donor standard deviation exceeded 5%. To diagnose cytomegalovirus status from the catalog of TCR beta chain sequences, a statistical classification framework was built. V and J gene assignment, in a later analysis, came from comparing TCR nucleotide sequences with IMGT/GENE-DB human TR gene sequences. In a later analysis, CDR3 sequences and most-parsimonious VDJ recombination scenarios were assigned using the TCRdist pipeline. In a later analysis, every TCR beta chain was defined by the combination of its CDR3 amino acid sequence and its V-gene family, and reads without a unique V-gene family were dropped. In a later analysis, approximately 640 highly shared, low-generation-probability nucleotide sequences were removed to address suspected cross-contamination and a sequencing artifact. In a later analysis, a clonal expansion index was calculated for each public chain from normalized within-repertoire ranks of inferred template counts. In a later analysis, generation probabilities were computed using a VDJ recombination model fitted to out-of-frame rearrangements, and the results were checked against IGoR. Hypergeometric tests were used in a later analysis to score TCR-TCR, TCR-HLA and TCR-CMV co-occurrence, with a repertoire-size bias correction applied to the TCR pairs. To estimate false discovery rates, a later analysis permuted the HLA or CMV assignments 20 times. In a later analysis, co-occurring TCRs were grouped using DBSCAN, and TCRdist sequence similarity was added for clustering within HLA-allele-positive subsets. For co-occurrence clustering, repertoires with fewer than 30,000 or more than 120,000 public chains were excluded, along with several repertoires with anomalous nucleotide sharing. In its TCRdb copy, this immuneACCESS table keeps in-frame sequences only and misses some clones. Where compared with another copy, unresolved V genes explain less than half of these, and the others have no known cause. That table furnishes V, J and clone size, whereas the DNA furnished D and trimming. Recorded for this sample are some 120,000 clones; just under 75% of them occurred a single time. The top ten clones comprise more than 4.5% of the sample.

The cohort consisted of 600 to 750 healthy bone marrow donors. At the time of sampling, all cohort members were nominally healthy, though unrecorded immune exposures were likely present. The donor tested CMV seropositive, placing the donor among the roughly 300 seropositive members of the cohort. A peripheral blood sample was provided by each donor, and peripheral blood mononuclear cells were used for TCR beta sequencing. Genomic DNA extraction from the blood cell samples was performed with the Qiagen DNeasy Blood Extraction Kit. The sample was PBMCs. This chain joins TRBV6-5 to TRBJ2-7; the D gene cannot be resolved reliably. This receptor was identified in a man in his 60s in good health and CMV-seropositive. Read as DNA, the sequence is TGTGCCAGCTCGATTAGTGAAGAGCAGTACTTC. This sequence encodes CASSISEEQYF.